The sequence of this T cell receptor (beta chain) was determined in a study of blood T cell repertoires in COVID-19. Study background: Researchers got acute and convalescent COVID-19 samples from the United States, Italy and Spain. T cells, B-cell-depleted T cells, or PBMCs provided the cDNA or gDNA that served as material.

In the study's own analysis: Reference gene primer amplification in the assay estimated nucleated cell counts. Clones were sequenced by immunoSEQ multiplex PCR, and TCRdb holds only the in-frame ones, with some missing. The V and J calls and clone size are taken from that table; D and trimming were inferred from the DNA. The repertoire holds about 200,000 clones, with roughly 86% as singletons. The CDR3 runs 13 residues. Germline V gives CDR1 LGHDT, CDR2 YNNKEL (reference sequence). V lost 2 bases and J 6 bases, leaving 11 bases between the germline ends. The specimen was peripheral blood. The receptor's source is a man between 18 and 29 years old with active or convalescent COVID-19. The V gene is TRBV3-1 (or the pseudogene TRBV3-2), the J gene TRBJ2-7; D is possibly TRBD1 (5 bases). The CDR3 here is CASSQTGPSEQYF. CDR3 bases: TGTGCCAGCAGCCAAACAGGACCGTCCGAGCAGTACTTC.